The 23 T cell receptor beta chains listed next were all sequenced from one sample in a study of cytomegalovirus exposure and HLA in healthy donors. The PCR ran on 60 Vbeta and 13 Jbeta primers. The protocol was immunoSEQ multiplex PCR, while the TCRdb copy is restricted to in-frame clones and leaves out a portion. The sample carries some 130,000 clones, around 78% recorded once. Specimen: PBMCs. The source is a woman in her late teens or twenties in good health and CMV-seronegative.

This rearrangement joins TRBV11-2 to TRBJ2-7, with TRBD1 matching 10 bases. The junction had 4 bases not matched to a gene; V was cut back by 3 bases and J by 2 bases. The CDR3 spans 15 residues. Looked up from germline, CDR1 is SGHAT and CDR2 is FQNNGV. Here the CDR3 reads CASSLGQGLTYEQYF. As DNA, the CDR3 is TGTGCCAGCAGCTTGGGACAGGGGTTAACCTACGAGCAGTACTTC.

V is TRBV5-1 and J is TRBJ2-7; 8 nucleotides line up with TRBD2. V gave up 7 bases and J gave up 2 bases; unmatched junction bases: 8. Per germline, CDR1 SGHRS and CDR2 YFSETQ. There are 14 residues in the CDR3. Here the CDR3 reads CASFTAGVPYEQYF. The DNA of the CDR3 is TGCGCCAGCTTCACAGCGGGAGTCCCCTACGAGCAGTACTTC.

The chain employs TRBV6-5 and TRBJ1-3; D gene uncertain. The CDR3 extends over 15 amino acids. Germline-derived CDR1 and CDR2 are MNHEY and SVGAGI. Trimming removed 0 bases from V and 1 base from J, with 7 bases in between. Here the CDR3 reads CASSYSGGSGNTIYF. CDR3 nucleotide sequence: TGTGCCAGCAGTTACTCGGGAGGATCTGGAAACACCATATATTTT.

V usage is TRBV4-2 and J usage is TRBJ1-4; 9 nucleotides line up with TRBD1. This CDR3 comprises 14 residues. With V trimmed by 4 bases and J by 8 bases, 5 bases remained unmatched. Per the germline V gene, CDR1 is LGHNA and CDR2 is YNFKEQ. The CDR3 bases are TGTGCCAGCAGCCGGGGACAGGGAGTCGAAAAACTGTTTTTT. This translates into CASSRGQGVEKLFF.

This clone was detected only a few times. The gene calls are TRBV11-3 and TRBJ2-1, with D tentatively TRBD2 (5 bases). This CDR3 has 18 residues. The germline V and J ends were trimmed by 1 base and 0 bases, with 16 bases remaining between them. Germline loops: CDR1 SGHNT, CDR2 YENEEA. The CDR3 DNA is TGTGCCAGCAGCTTAGGGGTAACTAGTCCCAGCTCCTACAATGAGCAGTTCTTC. Translating it yields CASSLGVTSPSSYNEQFF.

The V gene is TRBV10-3, the J gene TRBJ1-5; possibly TRBD1 for D (6 bases). From germline, CDR1 is ENHRY and CDR2 SYGVKD. The CDR3 contains 15 residues. V lost 6 bases to trimming and J lost 0 bases, with 12 bases between them. CDR3 in amino acids: CAISNKDSSNQPQHF. The CDR3 nucleotides read TGTGCCATCAGCAACAAGGACAGTAGCAATCAGCCCCAGCATTTT.

The chain is built from TRBV4-1 and TRBJ2-7; TRBD2 matches at 7 bases. Germline-derived CDR1 and CDR2 are MGHRA and YSYEKL. The V gene end was trimmed by 1 base and the J gene end by 3 bases; junction bases not matched to a gene: 3. This CDR3 comprises 14 residues. The CDR3 spells CASSQGASGYEQYF. For the CDR3, the DNA is TGCGCCAGCAGCCAAGGAGCTAGCGGCTACGAGCAGTACTTC.

The V gene is TRBV30, the J gene TRBJ2-3; D gene unclear. The CDR3 has 12 residues. Trimming removed 5 bases from V and 0 bases from J, with 6 bases in between. Germline loops: CDR1 GTSNPN, CDR2 SVGIG (reference sequence). The CDR3 is CAWRTSTDTQYF. The CDR3 nucleotides read TGTGCCTGGCGAACTAGCACAGATACGCAGTATTTT.

This rearrangement joins TRBV7-9 to TRBJ1-4, with D maybe TRBD1 (5 bases). There are 15 residues in the CDR3. Looked up from germline, CDR1 is SEHNR and CDR2 is FQNEAQ (reference sequence). V was shortened by 5 bases and J by 0 bases, with 10 bases between the two germline ends. For the CDR3, the DNA is TGTGCCAGCAGCGCCAAGACAGCAACTAATGAAAAACTGTTTTTT. Its translation: CASSAKTATNEKLFF.

The chain recombines TRBV4-1 with TRBJ2-5; weak D call: TRBD2 (6 bases). The CDR3 spans 14 residues. Per the germline V gene, CDR1 is MGHRA and CDR2 is YSYEKL. The ends were cut back, 1 base at V and 2 bases at J, with 8 bases in the middle. The CDR3 region is CASSQGRGQETQYF. CDR3 nucleotides: TGCGCCAGCAGCCAAGGCCGGGGGCAAGAGACCCAGTACTTC.

This clone was seen only a few times. The chain has TRBV6-6 and TRBJ1-1, with TRBD1 as a possible D gene (6 bases). The CDR3 is made up of 12 amino acids. V was cut by 5 bases and J by 5 bases, with 9 bases left in between. The germline gives CDR1 MNHNY, CDR2 SVGAGI (reference sequence). CDR3 amino acids: CASSRDRTEAFF. The CDR3 nucleotides read TGTGCCAGCAGTCGCGACAGGACTGAAGCTTTCTTT.

This clone appeared a single time. The genes are TRBV7-9 and TRBJ2-7, with D perhaps TRBD1 (5 bases). The length of the CDR3 is 13 residues. Germline loops: CDR1 SEHNR, CDR2 FQNEAQ (reference sequence). Trimming took 5 bases from V and 3 from J, leaving 11 bases between them. The chain's CDR3 is CASSTDGHYEQYF. The DNA of the CDR3 is TGTGCCAGCAGCACGGACGGACACTACGAGCAGTACTTC.

V gene TRBV18 combines with J gene TRBJ1-1; D call uncertain. The V end lost 5 bases, the J end lost 2 bases, and 6 bases lay between the germline ends. This CDR3 is built from 12 residues. Germline V gene data show CDR1 as KGHSH and CDR2 as LQKENI. The CDR3 coding sequence is TGTGCCAGCTCAAAAGCAAACACTGAAGCTTTCTTT. It yields the protein CASSKANTEAFF.

This sequence joins TRBV18 and TRBJ1-1, with TRBD1 as a possible D gene (6 bases). CDR3 length: 16 amino acids. Germline V gives CDR1 KGHSH, CDR2 LQKENI. Trimming took 3 bases from V and 4 from J, leaving 18 bases between them. This CDR3 is CASSPTQQGRGTEAFF. CDR3 nucleotide sequence: TGTGCCAGCTCACCCACCCAACAGGGAAGGGGCACTGAAGCTTTCTTT. Variable domain in full (rest from reference TRBV18 and TRBJ1-1): NAGVMQNPRHLVRRRGQEARLRCSPMKGHSHVYWYRQLPEEGLKFMVYLQKENIIDESGMPKERFSAEFPKEGPSILRIQQVVRGDSAAYFCASSPTQQGRGTEAFFGQGTRLTVV.

The chain recombines TRBV7-8 with TRBJ2-5; D possibly corresponds to TRBD2 (6 bases). Germline-derived CDR1 and CDR2 are SGHVS and FQNEAQ. This CDR3 is 17 amino acids long. V lost 1 base and J 1 base, leaving 16 bases between the germline ends. CDR3 protein: CASSLEALGEAQETQYF. Written as DNA, the CDR3 is TGTGCCAGCAGCTTAGAGGCTCTCGGGGAGGCCCAAGAGACCCAGTACTTC. The full variable domain, its missing parts supplied by reference TRBV7-8 and TRBJ2-5, is GAGVSQSPRYKVAKRGQDVALRCDPISGHVSLFWYQQALGQGPEFLTYFQNEAQLDKSGLPSDRFFAERPEGSVSTLKIQRTQQEDSAVYLCASSLEALGEAQETQYFGPGTRLLVL.

The chain links TRBV5-1 to TRBJ1-5, with unresolved D. This CDR3 region has 13 residues. V lost 4 bases and J 7 bases, leaving 12 bases between the germline ends. Germline V gives CDR1 SGHRS, CDR2 YFSETQ. For the CDR3, the DNA is TGCGCCAGCAGCGATCTCTCCGGGCAGCCCCAGCATTTT. It codes for CASSDLSGQPQHF. Variable domain in full (rest from reference TRBV5-1 and TRBJ1-5): KAGVTQTPRYLIKTRGQQVTLSCSPISGHRSVSWYQQTPGQGLQFLFEYFSETQRNKGNFPGRFSGRQFSNSRSEMNVSTLELGDSALYLCASSDLSGQPQHFGDGTRLSIL.

There are a few counts of this clone. The V call is TRBV19, the J call TRBJ2-1; 7 bases map to TRBD2. The CDR3 is made up of 12 amino acids. Germline values: CDR1 LNHDA, CDR2 SQIVND (reference sequence). J gave up 9 bases and V 1 base, and 0 bases lay outside the gene matches. DNA of the CDR3: TGTGCCAGTAGTATAGGGGGGGGTGAGCAGTTCTTC. It codes for CASSIGGGEQFF.

The chain has TRBV4-1 and TRBJ1-2; 7 bases agree with TRBD1. The V gene end was trimmed by 0 bases and the J gene end by 8 bases; junction bases not matched to a gene: 6. Germline V gene data show CDR1 as MGHRA and CDR2 as YSYEKL. The length of the CDR3 is 14 residues. In nucleotides, the CDR3 is TGCGCCAGCAGCCAAGAGACAGGGTTCGGCGGCTACACCTTC. Translation: CASSQETGFGGYTF.

The V and J genes are TRBV11-2 and TRBJ1-3; D possibly corresponds to TRBD1 (5 bases). V was shortened by 5 bases and J by 3 bases, with 8 bases between the two germline ends. This CDR3 spans 13 amino acids. Germline V lookup: CDR1 SGHAT, CDR2 FQNNGV. CDR3 in DNA: TGTGCCAGCAGCGGGGGGAGTGGAAACACCATATATTTT. Protein sequence: CASSGGSGNTIYF. Supplemented by reference TRBV11-2 and TRBJ1-3, the full variable domain reads EAGVAQSPRYKIIEKRQSVAFWCNPISGHATLYWYQQILGQGPKLLIQFQNNGVVDDSQLPKDRFSAERLKGVDSTLKIQPAKLEDSAVYLCASSGGSGNTIYFGEGSWLTVV.

V gene TRBV6-1 combines with J gene TRBJ1-1, with D hard to call. The CDR3 totals 13 residues. Per the germline V gene, CDR1 is MNHNS and CDR2 is SASEGT. Trimming took 0 bases from V and 6 from J, leaving 8 bases between them. The CDR3 is CASSEAPAPEAFF. The CDR3 DNA is TGTGCCAGCAGTGAAGCTCCAGCGCCTGAAGCTTTCTTT.

The chain links TRBV5-1 to TRBJ2-1, with D possibly being TRBD2 (5 bases). Germline V gene data show CDR1 as SGHRS and CDR2 as YFSETQ. V lost 3 bases and J 4 bases, leaving 11 bases between the germline ends. This CDR3 region has 14 residues. The CDR3 protein is CASSSRSGYNEQFF. For the CDR3, the DNA is TGCGCCAGCAGCTCCCGAAGCGGATACAATGAGCAGTTCTTC.

In this sample, this clone turned up a few times. The V and J genes are TRBV23-1 and TRBJ1-5; 8 positions agree with TRBD1. TRBV23-1 is designated an ORF whose function remains uncertain. The J segment lost 3 bases and the V segment lost 1 base, leaving 5 bases of the junction unmatched. The CDR3 loop spans 16 amino acids. This CDR3 is CASSQLDRDSNQPQHF. Written as DNA, the CDR3 is TGCGCCAGCAGTCAATTGGACAGGGACTCCAATCAGCCCCAGCATTTT.

V is TRBV5-1 and J is TRBJ2-7; tentatively, D is TRBD2 (7 bases). Germline CDR1 SGHRS, CDR2 YFSETQ. V was shortened by 0 bases and J by 3 bases, with 13 bases between the two germline ends. The CDR3 totals 15 residues. The DNA for the CDR3 is TGCGCCAGCAGCTTGGAAGGGGGGAGGGTCTACGAGCAGTACTTC. Translation gives CASSLEGGRVYEQYF. Looking up the rest from reference TRBV5-1 and TRBJ2-7 gives the full variable domain: KAGVTQTPRYLIKTRGQQVTLSCSPISGHRSVSWYQQTPGQGLQFLFEYFSETQRNKGNFPGRFSGRQFSNSRSEMNVSTLELGDSALYLCASSLEGGRVYEQYFGPGTRLTVT.